This is a list of T cell receptor beta chains from one sample in a study of blood T cell repertoires in COVID-19. The protocol was immunoSEQ multiplex PCR, while the TCRdb copy is restricted to in-frame clones and leaves out a portion. The sample has under 300,000 clones; approximately 81% are singletons. Sequencing used PBMCs or T cells enriched from blood (not recorded which). These receptor sequences come from a woman aged 50 to 65 who had been exposed to COVID-19. Each CDR3 is given with its conserved first and last residue.

v_gene,CDR3aa
TRBV9,CASSVDNDSDYGYTF
TRBV18,CASSRDRNFNQPQHF
TRBV7-2,CASSLSDSYNSPLHF
TRBV10-3,CAIRGQGPSGNTIYF
TRBV7-3,CASSPGVGRNYEQYF
TRBV3-1/TRBV3-2,CASSHAGGAGYTF
TRBV11-2,CASSTPTSGGARFTGELFF
TRBV18,CASSVGADEQFF
TRBV5-8,CASSLLGVGRNQPQHF
TRBV28,CASSRAPRSYNEQFF
TRBV13,CASSPGQGANEQYF
TRBV19,CASSPLFYNSPLHF
TRBV13,CASSSGNTGELFF
TRBV19,CASSTGTQGNEKLFF
TRBV19,CASSPGQGATGELFF
TRBV19,CASSIATTGNYGYTF
TRBV19,CASKVPGMNTEAFF
TRBV4-1,CASSRNDRGDQPQHF
TRBV28,CASTLTLRGGPNQPQHF
TRBV5-1,CASSWGGNTEAFF
TRBV5-4,CASSLRGQGSYGYTF
TRBV30,CAWNGGIYNSPLHF
TRBV24-1,CATSDLGTNEAFF
TRBV11-2,CASSLETGYEQYF
TRBV13,CASSFHGSENEKLFF
TRBV29-1,CSVPRDSYHINYGYTF
TRBV20-1,CSASPDRTYEQYF
TRBV6-6,CASSRLQGDNEKLFF
TRBV2,CASSPRTGGELFF
TRBV29-1,CSVREETQYF
TRBV11-2,CASSPQPQDTQYF
TRBV5-3,CARSSYRGMNTEAFF
TRBV6-1,CASSEGAYYGYTF
TRBV6-5,CASVPGGPHNEQFF
TRBV19,CASSITGSNQPQHF
TRBV10-3,CATSTGTGNSPLHF
TRBV24-1,CATSDPDRAYEQYF
TRBV10-3,CAISEPPGGRPSEQFF
TRBV5-1,CASSLAGSSSNEQFF
TRBV6-2/TRBV6-3,CASSYDRGPATF